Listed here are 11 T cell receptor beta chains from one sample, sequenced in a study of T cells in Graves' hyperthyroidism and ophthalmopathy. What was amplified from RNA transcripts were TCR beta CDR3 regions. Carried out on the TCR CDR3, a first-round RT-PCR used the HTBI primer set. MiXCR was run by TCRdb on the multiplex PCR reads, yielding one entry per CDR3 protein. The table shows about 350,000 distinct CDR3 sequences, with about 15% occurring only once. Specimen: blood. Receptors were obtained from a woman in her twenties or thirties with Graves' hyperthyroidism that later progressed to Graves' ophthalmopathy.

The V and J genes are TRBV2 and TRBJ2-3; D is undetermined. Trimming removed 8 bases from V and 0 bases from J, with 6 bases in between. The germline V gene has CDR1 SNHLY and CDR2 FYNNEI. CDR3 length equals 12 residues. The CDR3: CASQDSTDTQYF. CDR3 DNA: TGTGCCAGCCAGGACAGCACAGATACGCAGTATTTT.

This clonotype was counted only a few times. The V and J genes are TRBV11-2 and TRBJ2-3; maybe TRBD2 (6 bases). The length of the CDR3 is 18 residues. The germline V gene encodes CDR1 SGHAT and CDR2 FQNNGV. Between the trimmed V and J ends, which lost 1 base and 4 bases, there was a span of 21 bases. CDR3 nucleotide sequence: TGTGCCAGCAGCTTAGCCTTAGGGACTCACTTCACGGCAGATACGCAGTATTTT. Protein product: CASSLALGTHFTADTQYF. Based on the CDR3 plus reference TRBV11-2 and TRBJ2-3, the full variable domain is EAGVAQSPRYKIIEKRQSVAFWCNPISGHATLYWYQQILGQGPKLLIQFQNNGVVDDSQLPKDRFSAERLKGVDSTLKIQPAKLEDSAVYLCASSLALGTHFTADTQYFGPGTRLTVL.

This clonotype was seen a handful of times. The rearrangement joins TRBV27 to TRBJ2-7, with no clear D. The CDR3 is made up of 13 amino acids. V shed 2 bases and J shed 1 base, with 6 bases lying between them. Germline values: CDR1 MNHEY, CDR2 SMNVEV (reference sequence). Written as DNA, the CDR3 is TGTGCCAGCAGTTTAGCAGCTTCCTACGAGCAGTACTTC. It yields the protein CASSLAASYEQYF.

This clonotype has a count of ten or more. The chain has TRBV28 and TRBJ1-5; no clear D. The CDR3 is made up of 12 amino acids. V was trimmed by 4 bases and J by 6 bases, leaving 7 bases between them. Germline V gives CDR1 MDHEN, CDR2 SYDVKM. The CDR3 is CASSSRAQPQHF. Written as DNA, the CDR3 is TGTGCCAGCAGTTCGAGAGCTCAGCCCCAGCATTTT.

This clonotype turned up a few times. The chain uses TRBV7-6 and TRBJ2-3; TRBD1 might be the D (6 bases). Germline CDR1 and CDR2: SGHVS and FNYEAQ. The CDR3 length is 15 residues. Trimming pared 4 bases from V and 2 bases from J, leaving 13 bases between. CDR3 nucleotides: TGTGCCAGCAGCTCCTACACAGGGCCCACAGATACGCAGTATTTT. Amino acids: CASSSYTGPTDTQYF.

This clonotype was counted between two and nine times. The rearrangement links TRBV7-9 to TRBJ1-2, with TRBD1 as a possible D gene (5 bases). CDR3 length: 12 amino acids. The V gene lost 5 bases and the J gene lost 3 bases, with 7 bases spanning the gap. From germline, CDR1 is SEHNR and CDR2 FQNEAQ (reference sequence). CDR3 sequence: CASSVGDYGYTF. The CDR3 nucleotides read TGTGCCAGCAGCGTGGGGGACTATGGCTACACCTTC.

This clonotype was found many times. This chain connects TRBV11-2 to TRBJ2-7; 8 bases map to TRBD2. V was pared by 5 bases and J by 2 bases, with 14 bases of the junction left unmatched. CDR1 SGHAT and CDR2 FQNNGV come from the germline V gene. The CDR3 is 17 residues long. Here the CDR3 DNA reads TGTGCCAGCAGCCCCATCCGACGCGGGAGGACCCCCTACGAGCAGTACTTC. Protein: CASSPIRRGRTPYEQYF.

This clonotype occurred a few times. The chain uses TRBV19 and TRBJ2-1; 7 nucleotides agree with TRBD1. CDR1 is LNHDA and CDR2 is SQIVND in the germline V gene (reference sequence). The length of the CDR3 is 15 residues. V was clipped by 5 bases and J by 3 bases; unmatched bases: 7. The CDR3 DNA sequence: TGTGCCAGTAGTGTGACAGGGTTAGTCTACAATGAGCAGTTCTTC. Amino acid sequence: CASSVTGLVYNEQFF.

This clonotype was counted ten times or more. CDR3 nucleotide sequence: TGTGCCAGCAGTTTCGGGCCTAACTACGAGCAGTACTTC. Translation: CASSFGPNYEQYF. The chain has TRBV12-3 or TRBV12-4 and TRBJ2-7; D is undetermined. CDR3 length equals 13 residues. Trimming stripped 3 bases from V and 3 bases from J, with 9 bases between.

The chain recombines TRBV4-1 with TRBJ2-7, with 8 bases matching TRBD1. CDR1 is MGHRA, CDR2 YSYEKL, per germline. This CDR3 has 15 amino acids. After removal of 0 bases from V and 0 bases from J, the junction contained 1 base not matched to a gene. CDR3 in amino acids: CASSQDGTGSYEQYF. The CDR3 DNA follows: TGCGCCAGCAGCCAAGACGGGACAGGCTCCTACGAGCAGTACTTC.

CDR3 coding DNA: TGTGCCAGTTGCGGCGGCCTAAACACCGGGGAGCTGTTTTTT. Its translation: CASCGGLNTGELFF. This chain joins TRBV9 and TRBJ2-2; D gene unclear. The V gene's germline CDR1 is SGDLS and CDR2 YYNGEE. V lost 8 bases to trimming and J lost 2 bases, with 13 bases between them. This CDR3 spans 14 amino acids.